This entry lists 26 T cell receptor beta chains sequenced from one sample in a study of graft-versus-host responses after intestinal transplantation. Profiling relied on immunoSEQ multiplex PCR, and the TCRdb table lists in-frame clones only, not all of them. Of about 19,000 clones in the sample, roughly 80% were seen once. Sequencing used PBMCs, obtained 14 days after transplant. The receptor source for this set is a human patient who received an intestinal transplant, so some T cells may come from the graft donor.

The gene calls are TRBV5-6 and TRBJ2-2, with a weak D call TRBD2 (6 bases). CDR3 length: 14 amino acids. Trimming took 4 bases from V and 3 from J, leaving 10 bases between them. Germline V CDR1 and CDR2: SGHDT, YYEEEE. The DNA of the CDR3 is TGTGCCAGCAGCAGGGACTCCCACACCGGGGAGCTGTTTTTT. This encodes CASSRDSHTGELFF.

The V call is TRBV27, the J call TRBJ2-7; D is uncertain. The CDR3 is 14 residues long. Germline assignment: CDR1 MNHEY and CDR2 SMNVEV (reference sequence). Trimming pared 6 bases from V and 3 bases from J, leaving 15 bases between. CDR3 bases: TGTGCCAGCAGAGAGACCCCTATGAACTACGAGCAGTACTTC. The encoded protein is CASRETPMNYEQYF.

The sample holds one count of this clone. The rearrangement joins TRBV6-1 to TRBJ2-7; 14 positions match TRBD2. CDR3 size: 16 residues. Looked up from germline, CDR1 is MNHNS and CDR2 is SASEGT. The trim removed 4 bases at V and 3 bases at J, leaving 5 bases unmatched. This chain's CDR3 is CASSAEGLAGVYEQYF. CDR3 DNA: TGTGCCAGCAGTGCTGAGGGACTAGCGGGAGTCTACGAGCAGTACTTC.

The chain links TRBV9 to TRBJ2-5; tentatively, D is TRBD2 (5 bases). V was pared by 0 bases and J by 5 bases, with 14 bases between. The germline gives CDR1 SGDLS, CDR2 YYNGEE. The CDR3 loop spans 15 amino acids. CDR3 in DNA: TGTGCCAGCAGCGTAGCGGCCGGGGTGGACGAGACCCAGTACTTC. It codes for CASSVAAGVDETQYF. The full variable domain, completed using reference TRBV9 and TRBJ2-5, is DSGVTQTPKHLITATGQRVTLRCSPRSGDLSVYWYQQSLDQGLQFLIQYYNGEERAKGNILERFSAQQFPDLHSELNLSSLELGDSALYFCASSVAAGVDETQYFGPGTRLLVL.

This clone occurred a few times. The V gene is TRBV9, the J gene TRBJ2-7; 14 bases match TRBD2. V lost 3 bases to trimming and J lost 7 bases; unmatched junction nucleotides: 9. CDR1 is SGDLS and CDR2 is YYNGEE in the germline V gene. This CDR3 has 16 residues. Written as DNA, the CDR3 is TGTGCCAGCAGCGCTTTCAGCGGGACTAGCGGGGGAGAGCAGTACTTC. Protein sequence: CASSAFSGTSGGEQYF.

This clone was recorded a few times. The chain carries TRBV5-4 and TRBJ2-3; the D gene could be TRBD1 or TRBD2 (6 bases each). There are 17 residues in the CDR3. Germline-derived CDR1 and CDR2 are SGHNT and YYREEE (reference sequence). The V and J ends lost 7 bases and 2 bases respectively, with 23 bases between them. This chain's CDR3 is CASRPPPPGGPTDTQYF. CDR3 DNA: TGTGCCAGCCGCCCCCCCCCACCCGGGGGCCCCACAGATACGCAGTATTTT.

The chain has TRBV6-5 and TRBJ2-7; D is ambiguous. The ends were cut back, 4 bases at V and 2 bases at J, with 6 bases in the middle. The CDR3 consists of 12 residues. The germline V gene encodes CDR1 MNHEY and CDR2 SVGAGI. CDR3 sequence (DNA): TGTGCCAGCAGTTTCGGACCCTACGAGCAGTACTTC. Amino acids: CASSFGPYEQYF.

CDR3 loop: CASSDLLAGGPGDEQFF. The CDR3 DNA sequence: TGTGCCAGCAGCGATCTGCTAGCGGGGGGGCCTGGGGATGAGCAGTTCTTC. This chain links TRBV7-6 with TRBJ2-1, with 12 bases aligning to TRBD2. CDR3 length: 17 amino acids. V trimming: 5 bases; J trimming: 8 bases; junction bases outside the gene matches: 13. The germline V gene encodes CDR1 SGHVS and CDR2 FNYEAQ.

The chain links TRBV7-3 to TRBJ1-5, with D unclear. V lost 0 bases and J lost 5, with 8 bases in between. Germline V lookup: CDR1 SGHTA, CDR2 FQGTGA. The CDR3 consists of 14 residues. CDR3 sequence: CASSLTHGDQPQHF. The DNA of the CDR3 is TGTGCCAGCAGCTTAACCCACGGTGATCAGCCCCAGCATTTT.

The chain joins TRBV30 to TRBJ2-1; possibly TRBD2 for D (6 bases). Per germline, CDR1 GTSNPN and CDR2 SVGIG (reference sequence). V shed 2 bases and J shed 8 bases, with 13 bases lying between them. The CDR3 is made up of 13 amino acids. The CDR3 nucleotides are TGTGCCTGGAGTCTCGGGAGCTCGGATGAGCAGTTCTTC. Protein: CAWSLGSSDEQFF. Filled out from reference TRBV30 and TRBJ2-1, the complete variable domain reads SQTIHQWPATLVQPVGSPLSLECTVEGTSNPNLYWYRQAAGRGLQLLFYSVGIGQISSEVPQNLSASRPQDRQFILSSKKLLLSDSGFYLCAWSLGSSDEQFFGPGTRLTVL.

Here the CDR3 DNA reads TGTGCCACCCAGACCGAGACCAGCTCCTACAATGAGCAGTTCTTC. Protein sequence: CATQTETSSYNEQFF. V and J are TRBV27 and TRBJ2-1; D gene unclear. From germline, CDR1 is MNHEY and CDR2 SMNVEV (reference sequence). V gave up 10 bases and J gave up 0 bases, with 16 bases separating them. The CDR3 runs to 15 residues.

The V call is TRBV27, the J call TRBJ2-2, with unresolved D. Germline lookup yields CDR1 MNHEY and CDR2 SMNVEV (reference sequence). This CDR3 is 15 amino acids long. Trimming cost V 2 bases and J 5 bases, with 12 bases left between them. The CDR3, as DNA: TGTGCCAGCAGTTTAAGACTCCCTGTTACCGGGGAGCTGTTTTTT. Its translation is CASSLRLPVTGELFF.

J is TRBJ1-3 and V is TRBV28; a weak D match, TRBD1 (6 bases). This CDR3 has 18 residues. V lost 4 bases to trimming and J lost 0 bases, with 19 bases between them. Germline V gene lookup returns CDR1 MDHEN and CDR2 SYDVKM. The CDR3 loop is CASSSTRMTDSSGNTIYF. The CDR3 bases are TGTGCCAGCAGTTCTACCCGGATGACGGACAGCTCTGGAAACACCATATATTTT.

The rearrangement joins TRBV25-1 to TRBJ1-1, with D possibly matching TRBD1 (6 bases). The V gene's germline CDR1 is MGHDK and CDR2 SYGVNS. The CDR3 covers 14 residues. The ends were cut back, 5 bases at V and 3 bases at J, with 13 bases in the middle. The CDR3 sequence: CASSRGGGYTEAFF. CDR3 nucleotides: TGTGCCAGCAGTCGGGGGGGCGGGTACACTGAAGCTTTCTTT. Full variable domain (remainder filled in from reference TRBV25-1 and TRBJ1-1): EADIYQTPRYLVIGTGKKITLECSQTMGHDKMYWYQQDPGMELHLIHYSYGVNSTEKGDLSSESTVSRIRTEHFPLTLESARPSHTSQYLCASSRGGGYTEAFFGQGTRLTVV.

The chain recombines TRBV28 with TRBJ1-5; unclear D gene. V lost 9 bases, J lost 7 bases, and 13 bases lay in between. CDR3 length equals 12 residues. Looked up from germline, CDR1 is MDHEN and CDR2 is SYDVKM. CDR3 bases: TGTGCCAGTTCCCTGGGGTCCCAGCCCCAGCATTTT. It translates to CASSLGSQPQHF.

This sequence joins TRBV2 and TRBJ1-6; no definite D call. The CDR3 extends over 13 amino acids. Per the germline V gene, CDR1 is SNHLY and CDR2 is FYNNEI. Trimming removed 6 bases at V and 4 bases at J, with 7 bases between. The CDR3, as DNA: TGTGCCAGCAGGGCAAATTATAATTCACCCCTCCACTTT. Translating gives CASRANYNSPLHF.

This sequence joins TRBV6-1 and TRBJ2-6; D perhaps matches TRBD1 (6 bases). Germline V CDR1 and CDR2: MNHNS, SASEGT. V gave up 10 bases and J gave up 4 bases, with 14 bases separating them. The CDR3 covers 14 residues. CDR3 coding DNA: TGTGCCATTCCCCCAGGGGACGGGGCCAACGTCCTGACTTTC. This codes for CAIPPGDGANVLTF.

The V and J genes are TRBV7-3 and TRBJ1-1, with D hard to call. In germline, CDR1 is SGHTA, CDR2 FQGTGA. The V end lost 0 bases, the J end lost 3 bases, and 8 bases lay between the germline ends. The CDR3 loop spans 14 amino acids. CDR3: CASSLTGGDTEAFF. CDR3 nucleotides: TGTGCCAGCAGCTTAACAGGCGGGGACACTGAAGCTTTCTTT. Full variable domain (rest looked up from reference TRBV7-3 and TRBJ1-1): GAGVSQTPSNKVTEKGKYVELRCDPISGHTALYWYRQSLGQGPEFLIYFQGTGAADDSGLPNDRFFAVRPEGSVSTLKIQRTERGDSAVYLCASSLTGGDTEAFFGQGTRLTVV.

CDR3 in amino acids: CASSSGLAGGETQYF. The CDR3 DNA sequence: TGTGCCAGCAGCTCGGGACTAGCGGGAGGAGAGACCCAGTACTTC. The chain couples TRBV5-4 to TRBJ2-5, with 15 bases lining up with TRBD2. Germline V gene sequence: CDR1 SGHNT, CDR2 YYREEE (reference sequence). The junction had 1 base not matched to a gene; V was cut back by 3 bases and J by 4 bases. CDR3 length: 15 amino acids.

This clone was recorded a few times. The rearrangement links TRBV19 to TRBJ1-2, with no clear D. Deletions cut 3 bases from V and 1 base from J, with 15 bases between. Germline V lookup: CDR1 LNHDA, CDR2 SQIVND (reference sequence). CDR3 size: 16 residues. The CDR3 DNA is TGTGCCAGTAGTATCCCGGACCTTTCATTTAACTATGGCTACACCTTC. This encodes CASSIPDLSFNYGYTF. Variable domain in full (rest from reference TRBV19 and TRBJ1-2): DGGITQSPKYLFRKEGQNVTLSCEQNLNHDAMYWYRQDPGQGLRLIYYSQIVNDFQKGDIAEGYSVSREKKESFPLTVTSAQKNPTAFYLCASSIPDLSFNYGYTFGSGTRLTVV.

V and J are TRBV10-3 and TRBJ1-1; D unclear. V was clipped by 6 bases and J by 1 base, with 6 bases between them. The germline gives CDR1 ENHRY, CDR2 SYGVKD. The CDR3 has 12 residues. For the CDR3, the DNA is TGTGCCATCAGGGGGTGGAACACTGAAGCTTTCTTT. Translated, it gives CAIRGWNTEAFF.

V is TRBV4-1 and J is TRBJ2-7; unclear D gene. The ends were cut back, 6 bases at V and 0 bases at J, with 9 bases in the middle. Germline values: CDR1 MGHRA, CDR2 YSYEKL. The CDR3 has 13 residues. The CDR3 DNA follows: TGCGCCAGCAGTCCCTTCCTCTCCTACGAGCAGTACTTC. The encoded protein is CASSPFLSYEQYF.

The chain couples TRBV10-3 to TRBJ1-6; 7 bases fit TRBD1. Per germline, CDR1 ENHRY and CDR2 SYGVKD. J gave up 0 bases and V 6 bases, and 2 bases lay outside the gene matches. There are 15 residues in the CDR3. CDR3 bases: TGTGCCATCAGACAGGGGAGCTCCTATAATTCACCCCTCCACTTT. Its protein product is CAIRQGSSYNSPLHF.

The chain employs TRBV23-1 and TRBJ2-2, with 7 positions matching TRBD1. TRBV23-1 is known as an ORF, though its function is uncertain. The CDR3 length is 16 residues. J gave up 5 bases and V 4 bases, and 10 bases lay outside the gene matches. The chain's CDR3 is CASSRGGASWTGELFF. CDR3 nucleotides: TGCGCCAGCAGTCGAGGGGGCGCATCGTGGACCGGGGAGCTGTTTTTT.

V and J are TRBV5-1 and TRBJ1-1; 8 nucleotides line up with TRBD1. Germline assignment: CDR1 SGHRS and CDR2 YFSETQ. The CDR3 runs 15 residues. V lost 3 bases to trimming and J lost 5 bases; unmatched junction nucleotides: 9. CDR3 nucleotides: TGCGCCAGCAGCTGGAAGGACAGGGAAGGAACTGAAGCTTTCTTT. Its protein product is CASSWKDREGTEAFF.

The rearrangement links TRBV2 to TRBJ2-5, with D uncertain. The J call is uncertain, as TRBJ2-7 better fits the DNA end. Germline loops: CDR1 SNHLY, CDR2 FYNNEI. This CDR3 is built from 11 residues. The CDR3 spells CASSPSYEQYF. The CDR3 bases are TGTGCCAGTTCACCCTCCTACGAGCAGTACTTC.